The 25 T cell receptor beta chains below come from one sample, sequenced in a study of T-cell reconstitution after alpha-beta-depleted transplantation in children. Preparation of the TCRbeta library involved a method that used unique molecular identifiers. TCRdb called the PCR reads again in MiXCR, with one record for every CDR3 protein. The sample holds about 240,000 distinct CDR3 sequences, about 25% seen once. Sequencing used PBMCs, obtained before TCRalphabeta/CD19-depleted stem cell transplant. These receptors all come from a girl aged 2-9 years with Fanconi anemia, due to receive a stem cell transplant.

This clonotype has ten or more counts. The genes are TRBV9 and TRBJ2-3; D is undetermined. Trimming left V 4 bases short and J 2 bases short, with 11 bases between. CDR1 is SGDLS, CDR2 YYNGEE, per germline. The CDR3 is 14 amino acids. The CDR3 sequence: CASSPWGSTDTQYF. CDR3 in DNA: TGTGCCAGCAGCCCCTGGGGTTCCACAGATACGCAGTATTTT.

In this sample, this clonotype turned up many times. The chain has TRBV15 and TRBJ1-2; the D gene is possibly TRBD1 (5 bases). The CDR3 spans 13 residues. V was shortened by 1 base and J by 8 bases, with 11 bases between the two germline ends. Germline lookup yields CDR1 LNHNV and CDR2 YYDKDF (reference sequence). The CDR3, as DNA: TGTGCCACCAGCAGAGTCAAGGGGTACGGCTACACCTTC. Amino acids: CATSRVKGYGYTF. Complete variable domain (other parts from reference TRBV15 and TRBJ1-2): DAMVIQNPRYQVTQFGKPVTLSCSQTLNHNVMYWYQQKSSQAPKLLFHYYDKDFNNEADTPDNFQSRRPNTSFCFLDIRSPGLGDTAMYLCATSRVKGYGYTFGSGTRLTVV.

The chain links TRBV28 to TRBJ2-3; 8 bases line up with TRBD2. This CDR3 comprises 15 residues. Germline assignment: CDR1 MDHEN and CDR2 SYDVKM. With 0 bases clipped from V and 1 base from J, the junction kept 0 bases outside the gene matches. As DNA, the CDR3 is TGTGCCAGCAGTTTATGGACTAGCGGCACAGATACGCAGTATTTT. Its translation is CASSLWTSGTDTQYF.

This clonotype was detected many times. The rearrangement uses TRBV9 and TRBJ2-7; 7 positions agree with TRBD1. Germline V gene lookup returns CDR1 SGDLS and CDR2 YYNGEE. The junction had 2 bases not matched to a gene; V was cut back by 3 bases and J by 2 bases. The CDR3 is 13 amino acids. For the CDR3, the DNA is TGTGCCAGCAGCGAAGGGACAGCCTACGAGCAGTACTTC. Residues: CASSEGTAYEQYF.

This clonotype was observed a few times. J is TRBJ1-2 and V is TRBV29-1; D gene uncertain. CDR1 SQVTM and CDR2 ANQGSEA come from the germline V gene. V dropped 5 bases and J dropped 5 bases, with 18 bases sitting between them. The CDR3 totals 14 residues. The CDR3, as DNA: TGCAGCGTTCCCCATGGTTCCGGGCTGTATGGCTACACCTTC. Protein product: CSVPHGSGLYGYTF.

This clonotype was counted ten times or more. V usage is TRBV4-2 and J usage is TRBJ2-5, with D maybe TRBD2 (5 bases). V was cut by 1 base and J by 4 bases, with 16 bases left in between. This CDR3 comprises 16 residues. Germline assignment: CDR1 LGHNA and CDR2 YNFKEQ. DNA of the CDR3: TGTGCCAGCAGCCAAGCTAAGACTGAACGGGGAGAGACCCAGTACTTC. Its translation is CASSQAKTERGETQYF.

V gene TRBV10-3 combines with J gene TRBJ2-7; 10 bases are a match to TRBD1. CDR3 length: 14 residues. The J segment lost 6 bases and the V segment lost 7 bases, leaving 9 bases of the junction unmatched. Germline V gene data show CDR1 as ENHRY and CDR2 as SYGVKD. CDR3 nucleotide sequence: TGTGCCATCACAAGGGACAGGGGTTTAGGCGAGCAGTACTTC. It translates to CAITRDRGLGEQYF.

This clonotype was counted ten times or more. The rearrangement links TRBV12-3 or TRBV12-4 to TRBJ2-7; 8 positions agree with TRBD2. Trimming at V came to 6 bases and at J to 2 bases, leaving 9 bases not matched to a gene. The CDR3 contains 15 residues. CDR3 sequence: CASRVSGSVAYEQYF. The DNA of the CDR3 is TGTGCCAGCAGAGTCAGCGGGAGTGTCGCCTACGAGCAGTACTTC.

This rearrangement joins TRBV27 to TRBJ2-7, with 7 bases fitting TRBD2. Trimming took 8 bases from V and 6 from J; bases not matched to a gene: 13. Germline-derived CDR1 and CDR2 are MNHEY and SMNVEV (reference sequence). The CDR3 consists of 14 residues. The CDR3 DNA sequence: TGTGCCAGCTCTCAGCGGGATATTAGGGGCGAGCAGTACTTC. Translated: CASSQRDIRGEQYF.

Ten or more counts support this clonotype. This rearrangement joins TRBV29-1 to TRBJ2-7, with TRBD2 identical over 10 bases. CDR3 size: 14 residues. J gave up 2 bases and V 4 bases, and 5 bases lay outside the gene matches. The germline gives CDR1 SQVTM, CDR2 ANQGSEA. The CDR3 region is CSVGGAGGPYEQYF. In DNA, the CDR3 is TGCAGCGTTGGCGGAGCGGGAGGGCCCTACGAGCAGTACTTC.

V usage is TRBV6-1 and J usage is TRBJ2-1; D is possibly TRBD1 or TRBD2 (5 bases each). Per germline, CDR1 MNHNS and CDR2 SASEGT. The CDR3 is 13 residues long. V lost 6 bases and J 6 bases, leaving 12 bases between the germline ends. CDR3 sequence (DNA): TGTGCCAGCAGGGGGAATGGGGGCAATGAGCAGTTCTTC. Its translation: CASRGNGGNEQFF.

The chain joins TRBV12-3 or TRBV12-4 to TRBJ1-2; D unresolved. V was cut by 4 bases and J by 4 bases, with 10 bases left in between. The CDR3 is made up of 13 amino acids. CDR3 DNA: TGTGCCAGCAGTTCTTACAGTGGCTATGGCTACACCTTC. It codes for CASSSYSGYGYTF.

There are many counts of this clonotype. The chain couples TRBV20-1 to TRBJ2-1; D is ambiguous. The ends were cut back, 3 bases at V and 9 bases at J, with 6 bases in the middle. Germline CDR1 reads DFQATT; CDR2 reads SNEGSKA (reference sequence). The CDR3 has 10 residues. The CDR3 reads CSASIGEQFF. CDR3 sequence (DNA): TGCAGTGCTAGCATTGGTGAGCAGTTCTTC.

This clonotype occurred many times. The chain employs TRBV29-1 and TRBJ1-1; 8 nucleotides line up with TRBD1. Per germline, CDR1 SQVTM and CDR2 ANQGSEA. V was clipped by 3 bases and J by 5 bases; unmatched bases: 8. The CDR3 covers 14 residues. In DNA, the CDR3 is TGCAGCGTTGATAGGCAGGGGGCAGATACTGAAGCTTTCTTT. This codes for CSVDRQGADTEAFF.

In this sample, this clonotype turned up many times. V is TRBV12-3 or TRBV12-4 and J is TRBJ1-1; no definite D call. CDR3 size: 15 residues. The V end lost 6 bases, the J end lost 5 bases, and 19 bases lay between the germline ends. In nucleotides, the CDR3 is TGTGCCAGCAGAATAACCCTGTTAGGGTCAACTGAAGCTTTCTTT. It specifies CASRITLLGSTEAFF.

In its sample, this clonotype was seen many times. J is TRBJ1-3 and V is TRBV5-1, with 8 bases lining up with TRBD1. The CDR3 is made up of 16 amino acids. Unmatched junction bases numbered 6, after V lost 4 bases and J lost 0 bases. The germline CDR1 and CDR2 sequences are SGHRS and YFSETQ. The CDR3 nucleotides are TGCGCCAGCAGCGGGACAGGACCTCACTCTGGAAACACCATATATTTT. This encodes CASSGTGPHSGNTIYF.

The chain is built from TRBV20-1 and TRBJ1-5, with D unclear. The CDR3 covers 14 residues. The germline CDR1 and CDR2 sequences are DFQATT and SNEGSKA (reference sequence). With 6 bases removed from V and 0 bases from J, the gap between germline ends came to 12 bases. CDR3 loop: CSAPHSGSNQPQHF. In DNA form, the CDR3 reads TGCAGTGCCCCTCACTCAGGTAGCAATCAGCCCCAGCATTTT.

This clonotype was detected ten times or more. This rearrangement joins TRBV28 to TRBJ2-7; maybe TRBD2 (6 bases). This CDR3 region has 14 residues. Trimming took 6 bases from V and 3 from J, leaving 15 bases between them. Germline values: CDR1 MDHEN, CDR2 SYDVKM. CDR3 DNA sequence: TGTGCCAGCAGGCCGGGGGTAGTGGTCTACGAGCAGTACTTC. This sequence encodes CASRPGVVVYEQYF.

This rearrangement joins TRBV7-3 to TRBJ2-1, with D possibly called TRBD1 or TRBD2 (5 bases each). This CDR3 region has 13 residues. Germline V gene sequence: CDR1 SGHTA, CDR2 FQGTGA. V was cut by 1 base and J by 7 bases, with 8 bases left in between. CDR3 sequence: CASSLMGENEQFF. The DNA for the CDR3 is TGTGCCAGCAGCTTAATGGGGGAGAATGAGCAGTTCTTC.

This clonotype was counted a few times. The chain is built from TRBV7-3 and TRBJ2-1, with 9 bases identical to TRBD2. Germline CDR1 SGHTA, CDR2 FQGTGA. Losses at the gene ends were 4 bases for V and 4 bases for J; bases not matched to a gene: 14. This CDR3 has 18 residues. This CDR3 is CASSSGRTSAPPYNEQFF. CDR3 DNA sequence: TGTGCCAGCAGCTCCGGCCGGACTAGCGCACCCCCTTACAATGAGCAGTTCTTC.

The gene calls are TRBV5-1 and TRBJ2-3, with 15 bases that match TRBD2. V dropped 5 bases and J dropped 8; count of bases not matched to a gene: 6. The CDR3 spans 15 residues. Germline CDR1 SGHRS, CDR2 YFSETQ. The CDR3 coding sequence is TGCGCCAGCAGTCGGACTAGCGGGGGGGCCGGTACGCAGTATTTT. Protein: CASSRTSGGAGTQYF.

This rearrangement joins TRBV2 to TRBJ1-2; D perhaps matches TRBD1 (5 bases). Per germline, CDR1 SNHLY and CDR2 FYNNEI. The CDR3 sequence is 14 residues long. Trimming pared 3 bases from V and 3 bases from J, leaving 11 bases between. The CDR3 bases are TGTGCCAGCAGTGACCAGGGCGAGCACTATGGCTACACCTTC. Its protein product is CASSDQGEHYGYTF. The entire variable domain, with the rest obtained from reference TRBV2 and TRBJ1-2, is as follows: EPEVTQTPSHQVTQMGQEVILRCVPISNHLYFYWYRQILGQKVEFLVSFYNNEISEKSEIFDDQFSVERPDGSNFTLKIRSTKLEDSAMYFCASSDQGEHYGYTFGSGTRLTVV.

This clonotype was seen at least ten times. The chain joins TRBV12-3 or TRBV12-4 to TRBJ2-1; 10 bases fit TRBD2. The length of the CDR3 is 15 residues. The junction had 11 bases not matched to a gene; V was cut back by 6 bases and J by 9 bases. Here the CDR3 DNA reads TGTGCCAGCAGAGATCTAGCGGGGGTCTCCACTGAGCAGTTCTTC. Its protein is CASRDLAGVSTEQFF.

In this sample, this clonotype turned up a few times. The gene calls are TRBV29-1 and TRBJ2-7; perhaps TRBD1 as D (5 bases). Germline V CDR1 and CDR2: SQVTM, ANQGSEA. The V and J ends lost 4 bases and 3 bases respectively, with 13 bases between them. This CDR3 has 13 amino acids. In nucleotides, the CDR3 is TGCAGCGTTGTTCAGGGTTCAGGCTACGAGCAGTACTTC. It translates to CSVVQGSGYEQYF.

This chain uses TRBV5-1 with TRBJ2-7; possibly TRBD1 for D (6 bases). Between the trimmed V and J ends, which lost 4 bases and 4 bases, there was a span of 15 bases. This CDR3 region has 14 residues. The germline gives CDR1 SGHRS, CDR2 YFSETQ. CDR3 coding DNA: TGCGCCAGCAGCAGAACCGGGACAACATACGAGCAGTACTTC. Translating it yields CASSRTGTTYEQYF.